The T cell receptor beta chain described here comes from a study of blood T cell repertoires in COVID-19. Across the whole study: Material from acute and convalescent COVID-19 was sourced from the United States, Italy and Spain.

Participants were aged roughly 18 to 90 years, lived in 24 US areas, and enrolled virtually. Researchers sorted participants into cohorts using their self-reported clinical history. Original analysis: Nucleated cell counts were estimated from reference gene primer amplification. Some clones are missing from TCRdb's copy, which holds only in-frame ones; the method was immunoSEQ multiplex PCR. V and J calls and clone size are copied from that table; D and trimming were computed from the DNA. The repertoire holds about 400,000 clones, with roughly 90% as singletons. The CDR3 extends over 15 amino acids. Germline V gives CDR1 MGHRA, CDR2 YSYEKL. V was clipped by 1 base and J by 0 bases, with 9 bases between them.

This chain links TRBV4-1 with TRBJ2-5, with D perhaps TRBD2 (6 bases). The clonotype originates from a woman aged 25 to 39 with acute COVID-19. The specimen sequenced was PBMCs or T cells enriched from blood (not recorded which). In DNA form, the CDR3 reads TGCGCCAGCAGCCAAGTCCGCGGGAACCAAGAGACCCAGTACTTC. Protein product: CASSQVRGNQETQYF.